This passage covers 5 T cell receptor beta chains from one sample sequenced in a study of Tregs in tolerant kidney transplant recipients. TCRdb's table, derived via immunoSEQ multiplex PCR, lists solely in-frame clones and lacks some. The top ten clones hold around 5.5% of a sample with around 50,000 clones, about 83% of them seen once. Material: CD4+ T cells from blood. Every receptor here comes from a human donor in good health.

This clone was counted between two and nine times. The chain joins TRBV7-8 to TRBJ1-1, with D unclear. The V gene's germline CDR1 is SGHVS and CDR2 FQNEAQ. V shed 0 bases and J shed 5 bases, with 7 bases lying between them. This CDR3 contains 13 residues. DNA for the CDR3: TGTGCCAGCAGCTTAGCGTCCCTGACTGAAGCTTTCTTT. Translation gives CASSLASLTEAFF.

This clone has a single count. The J gene is TRBJ1-2, the V gene TRBV6-1; the D is unclear. Germline V CDR1 and CDR2: MNHNS, SASEGT. The germline V and J ends were trimmed by 6 bases and 0 bases, with 14 bases remaining between them. This CDR3 region has 15 residues. In nucleotides, the CDR3 is TGTGCCAGCAGAGGCGACGGACTAGCTAACTATGGCTACACCTTC. This encodes CASRGDGLANYGYTF.

The gene calls are TRBV9 and TRBJ2-7, with 9 bases that match TRBD1. Germline lookup yields CDR1 SGDLS and CDR2 YYNGEE. The CDR3 is 15 residues long. V gave up 0 bases and J gave up 7 bases; unmatched junction bases: 8. CDR3 residues: CASSVGWDRAQEQYF. The DNA of the CDR3 is TGTGCCAGCAGCGTAGGGTGGGACAGGGCCCAAGAGCAGTACTTC.

J is TRBJ1-3 and V is TRBV29-1; no clear D. Trimming removed 4 bases from V and 0 bases from J, with 7 bases in between. Germline CDR1 SQVTM, CDR2 ANQGSEA. This CDR3 contains 13 residues. The CDR3 spells CSVAVSSGNTIYF. CDR3 bases: TGCAGCGTTGCAGTCAGCTCTGGAAACACCATATATTTT.

This clone appeared a few times. The chain carries TRBV29-1 and TRBJ2-2; D possibly uses TRBD1 or TRBD2 (5 bases each). The CDR3 has 16 amino acids. V lost 4 bases and J lost 4, with 19 bases in between. Germline-derived CDR1 and CDR2 are SQVTM and ANQGSEA. The CDR3 reads CSVVLGRAGTTGELFF. CDR3 in DNA: TGCAGCGTTGTTCTAGGGCGAGCAGGGACCACCGGGGAGCTGTTTTTT.